The 7 T cell receptor beta chains in this list originate from one sample, sequenced in a study of regulatory T cells in long-lasting Graves disease. Time point indicated: persistent/refractory GD, antithyroid drugs over 5 years with positive TRAb. After RNA was extracted from PBMCs, the TCR library was made from it. Libraries of TCR beta came from iRepertoire HTBI primers plus Arm-PCR of CDR3 regions. TCRdb ran MiXCR on the multiplex PCR reads and lists one entry per CDR3 protein. Of some 420,000 distinct CDR3 sequences listed, 20% to 25% are singletons. The sequencing used peripheral blood mononuclear cells (PBMCs), collected when the disease was refractory, from a patient treated with antithyroid drugs. The receptors stem from a female donor with Graves disease.

The table lists this clonotype with many counts. The chain recombines TRBV12-3 or TRBV12-4 with TRBJ2-5; TRBD1 matches at 10 bases. The CDR3 spans 12 residues. V was pared by 8 bases and J by 3 bases, with 0 bases of the junction left unmatched. The CDR3 reads CASGQGEETQYF. DNA for the CDR3: TGTGCCAGCGGACAGGGGGAAGAGACCCAGTACTTC.

Ten or more counts support this clonotype. The chain joins TRBV29-1 to TRBJ1-1; no clear D. Germline V gene lookup returns CDR1 SQVTM and CDR2 ANQGSEA. The CDR3 runs 11 residues. The V gene lost 8 bases and the J gene lost 5 bases, with 12 bases spanning the gap. This CDR3 is CSLQRGTEAFF. CDR3 in DNA: TGCAGCCTCCAGCGGGGAACTGAAGCTTTCTTT.

The chain employs TRBV12-3 or TRBV12-4 and TRBJ1-5; unclear D gene. V was clipped by 3 bases and J by 0 bases, with 9 bases between them. The CDR3 is 15 residues long. CDR3 nucleotides: TGTGCCAGCAGTTTGAACCACTATAGCAATCAGCCCCAGCATTTT. It is translated as CASSLNHYSNQPQHF.

The chain employs TRBV6-1 and TRBJ2-7, with D perhaps given as TRBD1 or TRBD2 (5 bases each). The V end lost 6 bases, the J end lost 6 bases, and 9 bases lay between the germline ends. The CDR3 sequence is 11 residues long. The germline gives CDR1 MNHNS, CDR2 SASEGT. This CDR3 reads CASRERGEQYF. The CDR3 coding sequence is TGTGCCAGCAGAGAGAGGGGCGAGCAGTACTTC.

This clonotype was counted a few times. This rearrangement joins TRBV13 to TRBJ2-5; maybe TRBD1 (6 bases). Germline V gene lookup returns CDR1 PRHDT and CDR2 FYEKMQ (reference sequence). The CDR3 extends over 15 amino acids. Trimming cost V 5 bases and J 5 bases, with 18 bases left between them. CDR3 DNA: TGTGCCAGCAGCCCCAGAGGCGTGGGGGCCGAGACCCAGTACTTC. It translates to CASSPRGVGAETQYF. The full variable domain, rest sourced from reference TRBV13 and TRBJ2-5, is AAGVIQSPRHLIKEKRETATLKCYPIPRHDTVYWYQQGPGQDPQFLISFYEKMQSDKGSIPDRFSAQQFSDYHSELNMSSLELGDSALYFCASSPRGVGAETQYFGPGTRLLVL.

The genes are TRBV19 and TRBJ2-7; TRBD1 is a possible D gene (6 bases). Trimming removed 4 bases at V and 3 bases at J, with 10 bases between. This CDR3 region has 13 residues. Germline CDR1 is LNHDA and CDR2 is SQIVND (reference sequence). The CDR3 DNA sequence: TGTGCCAGTAGTACGGGACACCGCTACGAGCAGTACTTC. This sequence encodes CASSTGHRYEQYF.

The V and J genes are TRBV30 and TRBJ1-1, with TRBD1 matching over 7 bases. Trimming removed 7 bases from V and 2 bases from J; junction bases left unmatched: 7. Germline lookup yields CDR1 GTSNPN and CDR2 SVGIG (reference sequence). CDR3 length: 13 residues. In DNA, the CDR3 is TGTGCCTCCCACAGGGGCGGAAACACTGAAGCTTTCTTT. Translation: CASHRGGNTEAFF.